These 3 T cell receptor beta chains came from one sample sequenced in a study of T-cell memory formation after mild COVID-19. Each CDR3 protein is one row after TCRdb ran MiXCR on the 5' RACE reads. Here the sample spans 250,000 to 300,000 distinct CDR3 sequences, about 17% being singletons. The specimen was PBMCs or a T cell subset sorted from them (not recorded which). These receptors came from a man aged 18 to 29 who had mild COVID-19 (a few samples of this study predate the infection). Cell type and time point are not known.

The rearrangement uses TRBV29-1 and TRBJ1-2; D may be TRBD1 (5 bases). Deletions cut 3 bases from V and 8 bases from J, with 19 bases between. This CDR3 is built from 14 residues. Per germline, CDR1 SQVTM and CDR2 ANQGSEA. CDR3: CSVEAGRDGRGYTF. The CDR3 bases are TGCAGCGTTGAGGCAGGGAGAGATGGAAGGGGCTACACCTTC.

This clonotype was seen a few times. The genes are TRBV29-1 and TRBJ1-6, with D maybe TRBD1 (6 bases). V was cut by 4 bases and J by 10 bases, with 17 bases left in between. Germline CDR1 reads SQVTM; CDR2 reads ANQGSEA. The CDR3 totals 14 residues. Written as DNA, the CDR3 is TGCAGCGTTGTCTACCCAGGGGTATGGTCACCCCTCCACTTT. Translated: CSVVYPGVWSPLHF.

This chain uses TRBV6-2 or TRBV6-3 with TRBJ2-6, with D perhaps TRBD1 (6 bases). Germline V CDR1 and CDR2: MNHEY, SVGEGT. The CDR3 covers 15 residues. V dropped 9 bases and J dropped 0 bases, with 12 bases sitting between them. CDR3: CARTGLRSGANVLTF. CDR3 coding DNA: TGTGCCAGAACAGGGCTCCGCTCTGGGGCCAACGTCCTGACTTTC.